This TCR beta chain originates from a study of T-cell reconstitution after alpha-beta-depleted transplantation in children. Unique molecular identifiers were built into the TCRbeta library. TCRdb ran MiXCR on the PCR reads and lists one entry per CDR3 protein. The table includes 200,000 to 250,000 distinct CDR3 sequences, under 9.5% detected once. The CDR3 is 15 residues long. V was pared by 7 bases and J by 4 bases, with 10 bases of the junction left unmatched. This clonotype was detected many times. The origin of this receptor is a human donor who donated a stem cell graft to a child with acute lymphoblastic leukemia. This chain joins TRBV12-3 or TRBV12-4 and TRBJ2-3; TRBD1 aligns across 8 bases. Material: PBMCs from the stem cell graft donor, obtained from the stem cell graft. The CDR3 is CASTQDRVGADTQYF. The CDR3 nucleotides are TGTGCCAGCACCCAGGACAGGGTCGGAGCAGATACGCAGTATTTT.